This TCR beta chain was captured in a study of blood T cell repertoires in COVID-19. Study-wide context: The cDNA or gDNA used as material had been derived from T cells, B-cell-depleted T cells, or PBMCs.

Germline V gene lookup returns CDR1 KGHSH and CDR2 LQKENI. The CDR3 covers 16 residues. V trimming: 1 base; J trimming: 4 bases; junction bases outside the gene matches: 8. Here immunoSEQ multiplex PCR was the method, and the copy in TCRdb shows in-frame clones only, minus some. In the table there are some 170,000 clones, over 85% of which are singletons. The sequence derives from a man aged 55 to 70 with active or convalescent COVID-19. V and J are TRBV18 and TRBJ2-3; 7 bases match TRBD1. Sequencing input: peripheral blood. Here the CDR3 DNA reads TGTGCCAGCTCACCACGTGTCAGGGGGTGGGCAGATACGCAGTATTTT. Translating gives CASSPRVRGWADTQYF.